This T cell receptor (beta chain) was observed in a study of shared clonotypes between healthy human individuals. The V gene lost 10 bases and the J gene lost 2 bases, with 17 bases spanning the gap. The germline V gene encodes CDR1 MNHNY and CDR2 SVGAGI (reference sequence). The CDR3 covers 14 residues. Over several immunoSEQ plates, each subset's genomic DNA was distributed in even portions. The data were produced by immunoSEQ multiplex PCR, yet TCRdb's version contains in-frame clones alone and is incomplete. Here the sample spans roughly 1 million clones, 70% to 80% being singletons. The source material was memory CD4+ T cells sorted from blood. Noted subset: CD45RA-negative fraction. The clonotype comes from a man between 18 and 29 years old in good health. The chain employs TRBV6-6 and TRBJ1-2; D call uncertain. As DNA, the CDR3 is TGTGCCATTAAGGAGGATGTTAAGAACTATGGCTACACCTTC. Translation: CAIKEDVKNYGYTF.